This entry lists 10 T cell receptor beta chains sequenced from one sample in a study of blood T cells in healthy people across ages. Primed by a sample-barcoded 5' primer and a J-beta primer mix, a second PCR proceeded for 7 to 11 cycles. TCRdb re-analysed the 5' RACE reads in MiXCR, keeping a single row per CDR3 protein. The sample comprises approximately 290,000 distinct CDR3 sequences, roughly 26% of which are singletons, and approximately 29% rests with the top ten. The sample was blood. The source is a woman in her seventies in good health.

The chain couples TRBV6-5 to TRBJ2-1; no clear D gene. Trimming removed 0 bases at V and 6 bases at J, with 12 bases between. Germline assignment: CDR1 MNHEY and CDR2 SVGAGI. This CDR3 region has 15 residues. CDR3 nucleotide sequence: TGTGCCAGCAGTTACTCTCGTGGCAGCATCAATGAGCAGTTCTTC. This encodes CASSYSRGSINEQFF.

A few counts support this clonotype. Likely a read error: the CDR3 ends without its conserved phenylalanine or tryptophan. The J gene is TRBJ2-5, the V gene TRBV5-1; TRBD2 agrees at 11 bases. The V gene's germline CDR1 is SGHRS and CDR2 YFSETQ. This CDR3 region has 15 residues. V was pared by 4 bases and J by 3 bases, with 5 bases of the junction left unmatched. CDR3 in amino acids: CASSIGTSGEETQYL. CDR3 DNA: TGCGCCAGCAGCATCGGGACTAGCGGAGAAGAGACCCAGTACCTC.

On this clonotype itself: The junction does not match germline at one end; this may be a read error. CDR3 coding DNA: TGTGCCAGTCGCATAGTTGACACCGGGGAGCTGGTTTTT. Protein product: CASRIVDTGELVF. The chain carries TRBV12-3 or TRBV12-4 and TRBJ2-2, with D possibly being TRBD2 (5 bases). The CDR3 has 13 amino acids.

This clonotype was detected many times. V is TRBV7-9 and J is TRBJ2-1; D unresolved. Germline lookup yields CDR1 SEHNR and CDR2 FQNEAQ (reference sequence). Between the trimmed V and J ends, which lost 4 bases and 3 bases, there was a span of 10 bases. The length of the CDR3 is 14 residues. The CDR3 DNA sequence: TGTGCCAGCAGCTCCCTGCAATACTACAATGAGCAGTTCTTC. Translated, it gives CASSSLQYYNEQFF.

This clonotype has a handful of counts. The chain joins TRBV28 to TRBJ2-1, with 7 bases lining up with TRBD2. Trimming removed 2 bases from V and 7 bases from J; junction bases left unmatched: 5. The V gene's germline CDR1 is MDHEN and CDR2 SYDVKM. CDR3 size: 14 residues. The CDR3 is CASSLAGVVNEQFF. In DNA, the CDR3 is TGTGCCAGCAGTTTAGCGGGAGTTGTGAATGAGCAGTTCTTC.

The chain employs TRBV6-1 and TRBJ1-4; 9 positions agree with TRBD1. From germline, CDR1 is MNHNS and CDR2 SASEGT. The CDR3 has 13 amino acids. The ends lost 8 bases at V and 5 bases at J; junction bases unmatched: 3. CDR3 nucleotide sequence: TGTGCCAGCGGAGGGACAGGGAATGAAAAACTGTTTTTT. This encodes CASGGTGNEKLFF.

With respect to this clonotype: At one boundary the junction diverges from the germline segment, which might be a read error. This chain uses TRBV28 with TRBJ2-7; 7 bases fit TRBD1. Germline CDR1 is MDHEN and CDR2 is SYDVKM. This CDR3 is built from 15 residues. CDR3 bases: TGTGCCAGCAGCCCAGGGGGTTCGAGCTCCCACGAGCAGTACTTC. Translating gives CASSPGGSSSHEQYF.

As concerns this clonotype: Relative to the germline gene, one junction end is altered; a read error may explain this. V is TRBV6-5 and J is TRBJ2-7; D is uncertain. CDR1 and CDR2 from the germline V gene are MNHEY and SVGAGI. This CDR3 contains 11 residues. DNA of the CDR3: TGTGCCGGCAGCGCAGGCTGCGAGCAGTACTTC. This encodes CAGSAGCEQYF.

This clonotype was seen only a few times. This rearrangement joins TRBV20-1 to TRBJ1-4, with TRBD1 matching 9 bases. Germline trimming cut 5 bases from V and 5 bases from J; bases unmatched to any gene: 9. CDR3 length equals 15 residues. Germline V gene sequence: CDR1 DFQATT, CDR2 SNEGSKA (reference sequence). CDR3 protein: CSASDRGVINEKLFF. The DNA for the CDR3 is TGCAGTGCTTCCGACAGGGGGGTAATCAATGAAAAACTGTTTTTT.

The CDR3 DNA reads as TGTGCCAGCAGTCCCCTCCGGGACGGGGTGATCGATGAGCAGTTCTTC. It codes for CASSPLRDGVIDEQFF. The chain couples TRBV28 to TRBJ2-1; tentatively, D is TRBD1 or TRBD2 (5 bases each). Germline lookup yields CDR1 MDHEN and CDR2 SYDVKM. The CDR3 length is 16 residues. The V and J ends lost 5 bases and 8 bases respectively, with 22 bases between them.